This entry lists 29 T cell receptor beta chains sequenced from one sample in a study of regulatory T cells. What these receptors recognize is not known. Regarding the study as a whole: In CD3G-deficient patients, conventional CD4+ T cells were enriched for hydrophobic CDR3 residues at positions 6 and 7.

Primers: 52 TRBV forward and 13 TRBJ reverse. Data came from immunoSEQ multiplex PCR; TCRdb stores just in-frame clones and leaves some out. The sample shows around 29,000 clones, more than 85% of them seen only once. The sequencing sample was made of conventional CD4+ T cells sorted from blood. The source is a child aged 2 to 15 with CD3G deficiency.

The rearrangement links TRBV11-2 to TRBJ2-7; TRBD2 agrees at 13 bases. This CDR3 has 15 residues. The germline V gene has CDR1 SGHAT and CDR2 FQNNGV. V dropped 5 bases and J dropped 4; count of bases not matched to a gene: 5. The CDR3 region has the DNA TGTGCCAGCAGCCTAGGGACTAGCGGGATTTACGAGCAGTACTTC. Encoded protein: CASSLGTSGIYEQYF.

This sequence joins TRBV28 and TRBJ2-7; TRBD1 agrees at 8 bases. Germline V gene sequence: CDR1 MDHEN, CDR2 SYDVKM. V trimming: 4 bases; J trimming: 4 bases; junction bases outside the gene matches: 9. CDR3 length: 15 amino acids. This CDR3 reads CASSSPPDREYEQYF. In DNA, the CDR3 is TGTGCCAGCAGTTCCCCCCCGGACAGGGAGTACGAGCAGTACTTC. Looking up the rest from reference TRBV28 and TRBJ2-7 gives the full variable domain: DVKVTQSSRYLVKRTGEKVFLECVQDMDHENMFWYRQDPGLGLRLIYFSYDVKMKEKGDIPEGYSVSREKKERFSLILESASTNQTSMYLCASSSPPDREYEQYFGPGTRLTVT.

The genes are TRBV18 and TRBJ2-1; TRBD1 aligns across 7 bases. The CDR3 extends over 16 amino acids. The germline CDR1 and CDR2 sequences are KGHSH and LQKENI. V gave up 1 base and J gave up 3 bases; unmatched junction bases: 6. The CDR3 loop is CASSPQTGTNYNEQFF. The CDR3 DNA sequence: TGTGCCAGCTCACCACAGACAGGGACCAACTACAATGAGCAGTTCTTC.

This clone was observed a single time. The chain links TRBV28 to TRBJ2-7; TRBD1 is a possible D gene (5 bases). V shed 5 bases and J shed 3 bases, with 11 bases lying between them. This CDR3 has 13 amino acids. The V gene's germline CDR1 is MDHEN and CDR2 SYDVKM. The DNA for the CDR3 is TGTGCCAGCAGTGGCCCCAGGGTCTACGAGCAGTACTTC. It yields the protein CASSGPRVYEQYF.

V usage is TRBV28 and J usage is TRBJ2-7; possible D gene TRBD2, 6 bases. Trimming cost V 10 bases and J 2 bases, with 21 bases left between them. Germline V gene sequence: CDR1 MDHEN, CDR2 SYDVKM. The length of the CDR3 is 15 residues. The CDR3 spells CATRRRMGGTYEQYF. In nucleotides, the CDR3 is TGTGCCACTCGTCGTAGAATGGGGGGTACCTACGAGCAGTACTTC.

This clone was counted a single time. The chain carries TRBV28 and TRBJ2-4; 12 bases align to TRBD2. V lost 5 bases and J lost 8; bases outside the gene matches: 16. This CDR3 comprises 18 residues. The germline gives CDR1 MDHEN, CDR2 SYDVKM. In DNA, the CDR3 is TGTGCCAGCAGTAGCCTACCGGCTAGCGGGAGGGCCAGCGACATTCAGTACTTC. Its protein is CASSSLPASGRASDIQYF.

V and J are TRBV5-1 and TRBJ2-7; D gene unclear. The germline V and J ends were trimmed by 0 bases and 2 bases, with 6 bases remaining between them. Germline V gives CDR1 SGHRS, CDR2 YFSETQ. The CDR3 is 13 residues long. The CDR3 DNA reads TGCGCCAGCAGCTTGGGTGGGCCCTACGAGCAGTACTTC. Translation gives CASSLGGPYEQYF.

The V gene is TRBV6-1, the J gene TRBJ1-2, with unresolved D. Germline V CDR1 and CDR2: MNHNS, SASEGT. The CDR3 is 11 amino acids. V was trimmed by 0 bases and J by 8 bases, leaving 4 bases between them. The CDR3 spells CASSEARGYTF. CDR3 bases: TGTGCCAGCAGTGAAGCGAGGGGCTACACCTTC.

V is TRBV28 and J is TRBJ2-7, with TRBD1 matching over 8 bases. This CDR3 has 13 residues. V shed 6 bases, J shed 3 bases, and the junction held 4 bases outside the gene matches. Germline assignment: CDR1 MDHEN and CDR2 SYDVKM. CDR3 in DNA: TGTGCCAGCAGCGGGGACAGGCGCTACGAGCAGTACTTC. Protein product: CASSGDRRYEQYF.

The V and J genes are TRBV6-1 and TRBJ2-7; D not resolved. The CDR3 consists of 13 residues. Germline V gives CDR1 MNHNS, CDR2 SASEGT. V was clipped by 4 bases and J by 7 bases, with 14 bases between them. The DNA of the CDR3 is TGTGCCAGCAGTGTGTCTCCTTTTCGGGAGCAGTACTTC. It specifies CASSVSPFREQYF.

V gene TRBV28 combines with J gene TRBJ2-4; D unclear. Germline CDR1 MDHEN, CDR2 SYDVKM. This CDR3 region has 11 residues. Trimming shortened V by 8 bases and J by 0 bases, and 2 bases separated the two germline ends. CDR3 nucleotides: TGTGCCAGCGAAGCCAAAAACATTCAGTACTTC. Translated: CASEAKNIQYF.

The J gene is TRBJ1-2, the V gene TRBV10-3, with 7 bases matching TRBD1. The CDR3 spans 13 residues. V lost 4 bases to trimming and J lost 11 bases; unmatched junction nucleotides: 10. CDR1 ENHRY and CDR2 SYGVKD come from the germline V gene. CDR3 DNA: TGTGCCATCAGTGCAACGTTGAGGGGGCAGTACACCTTC. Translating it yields CAISATLRGQYTF.

Written as DNA, the CDR3 is TGCGCCAGCAGCTTGGAACCTGTCGGTTACAATGAGCAGTTCTTC. Its translation: CASSLEPVGYNEQFF. V is TRBV5-1 and J is TRBJ2-1; no clear D. Germline lookup yields CDR1 SGHRS and CDR2 YFSETQ. V lost 0 bases and J lost 4, with 11 bases in between. This CDR3 is 15 amino acids long.

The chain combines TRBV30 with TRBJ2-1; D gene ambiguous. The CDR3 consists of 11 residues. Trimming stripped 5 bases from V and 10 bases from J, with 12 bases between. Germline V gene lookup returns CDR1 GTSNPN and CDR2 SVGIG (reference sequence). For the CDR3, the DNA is TGTGCCTGGGCCTCTCATCGGGAGCAGTTCTTC. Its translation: CAWASHREQFF.

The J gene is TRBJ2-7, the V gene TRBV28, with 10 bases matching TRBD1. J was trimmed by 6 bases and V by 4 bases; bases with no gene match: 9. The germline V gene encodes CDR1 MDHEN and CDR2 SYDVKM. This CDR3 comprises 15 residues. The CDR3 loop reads CASSSSGTGESEQYF. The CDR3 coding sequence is TGTGCCAGCAGTTCTTCCGGGACAGGGGAATCCGAGCAGTACTTC. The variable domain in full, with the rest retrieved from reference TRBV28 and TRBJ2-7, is DVKVTQSSRYLVKRTGEKVFLECVQDMDHENMFWYRQDPGLGLRLIYFSYDVKMKEKGDIPEGYSVSREKKERFSLILESASTNQTSMYLCASSSSGTGESEQYFGPGTRLTVT.

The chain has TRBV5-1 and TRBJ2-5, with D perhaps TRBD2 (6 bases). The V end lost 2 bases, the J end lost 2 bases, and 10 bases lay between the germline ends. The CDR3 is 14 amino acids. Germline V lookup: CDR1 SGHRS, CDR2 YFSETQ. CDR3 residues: CASSFREIQETQYF. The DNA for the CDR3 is TGCGCCAGCAGCTTCCGGGAGATACAAGAGACCCAGTACTTC.

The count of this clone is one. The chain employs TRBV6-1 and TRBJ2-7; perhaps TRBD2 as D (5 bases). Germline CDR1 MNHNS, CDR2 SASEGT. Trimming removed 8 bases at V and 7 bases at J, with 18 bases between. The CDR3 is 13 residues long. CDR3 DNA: TGTGCCAGCCTGGGAGAGGGCCGGCGGGAGCAGTACTTC. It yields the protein CASLGEGRREQYF.

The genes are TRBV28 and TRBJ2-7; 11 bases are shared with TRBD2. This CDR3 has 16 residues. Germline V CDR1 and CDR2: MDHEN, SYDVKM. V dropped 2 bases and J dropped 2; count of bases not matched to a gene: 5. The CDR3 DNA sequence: TGTGCCAGCAGTTTAAGACTAGCGGGACTTCCCTACGAGCAGTACTTC. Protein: CASSLRLAGLPYEQYF.

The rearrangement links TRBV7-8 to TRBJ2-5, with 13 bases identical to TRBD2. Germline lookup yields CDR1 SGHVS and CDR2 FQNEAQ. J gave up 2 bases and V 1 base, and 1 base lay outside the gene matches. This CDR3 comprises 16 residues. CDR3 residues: CASSLGLAGGQETQYF. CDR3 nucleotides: TGTGCCAGCAGCTTAGGACTAGCGGGAGGTCAAGAGACCCAGTACTTC. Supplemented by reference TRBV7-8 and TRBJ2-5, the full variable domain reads GAGVSQSPRYKVAKRGQDVALRCDPISGHVSLFWYQQALGQGPEFLTYFQNEAQLDKSGLPSDRFFAERPEGSVSTLKIQRTQQEDSAVYLCASSLGLAGGQETQYFGPGTRLLVL.

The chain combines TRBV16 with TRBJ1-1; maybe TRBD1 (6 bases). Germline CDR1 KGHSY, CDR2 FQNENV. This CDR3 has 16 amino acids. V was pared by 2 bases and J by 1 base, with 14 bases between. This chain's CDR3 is CASSQVRGQSNTEAFF. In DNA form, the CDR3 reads TGTGCCAGCAGCCAAGTCAGGGGACAATCGAACACTGAAGCTTTCTTT.

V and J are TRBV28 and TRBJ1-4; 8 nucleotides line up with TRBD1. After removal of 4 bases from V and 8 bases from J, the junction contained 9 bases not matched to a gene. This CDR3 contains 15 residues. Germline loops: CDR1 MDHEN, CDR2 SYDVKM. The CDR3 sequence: CASSSPTGGREKLFF. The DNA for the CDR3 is TGTGCCAGCAGTTCCCCTACAGGGGGGCGAGAAAAACTGTTTTTT.

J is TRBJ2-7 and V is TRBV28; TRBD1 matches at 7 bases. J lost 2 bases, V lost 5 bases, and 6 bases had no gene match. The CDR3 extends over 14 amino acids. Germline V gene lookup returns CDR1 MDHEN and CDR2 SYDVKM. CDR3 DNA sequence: TGTGCCAGCAGTAGAATTGACAGGGCCTACGAGCAGTACTTC. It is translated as CASSRIDRAYEQYF.

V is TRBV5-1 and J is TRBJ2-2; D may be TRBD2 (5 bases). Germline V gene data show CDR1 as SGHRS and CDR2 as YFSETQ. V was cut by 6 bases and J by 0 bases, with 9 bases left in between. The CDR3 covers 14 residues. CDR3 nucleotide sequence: TGCGCCAGCAAGGCGGGCGCGAACACCGGGGAGCTGTTTTTT. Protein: CASKAGANTGELFF.

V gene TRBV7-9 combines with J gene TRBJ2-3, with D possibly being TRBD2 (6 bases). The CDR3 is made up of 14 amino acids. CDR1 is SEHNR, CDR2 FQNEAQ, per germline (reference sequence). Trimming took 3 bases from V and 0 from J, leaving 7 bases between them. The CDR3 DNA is TGTGCCAGCAGCTTGGCGGGGAGCACAGATACGCAGTATTTT. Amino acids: CASSLAGSTDTQYF.

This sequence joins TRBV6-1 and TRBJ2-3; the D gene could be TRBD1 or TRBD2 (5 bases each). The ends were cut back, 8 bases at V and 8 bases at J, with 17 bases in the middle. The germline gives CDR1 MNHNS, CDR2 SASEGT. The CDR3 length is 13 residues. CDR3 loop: CASGTQGSGTQYF. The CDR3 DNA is TGTGCCAGCGGGACCCAGGGTTCGGGTACGCAGTATTTT.

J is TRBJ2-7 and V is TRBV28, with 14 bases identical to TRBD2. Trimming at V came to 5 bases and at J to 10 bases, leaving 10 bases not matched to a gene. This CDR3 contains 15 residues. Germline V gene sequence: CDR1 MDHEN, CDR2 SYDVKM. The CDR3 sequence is CASSRLGTSGSYQYF. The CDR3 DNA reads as TGTGCCAGCAGTCGACTCGGGACTAGCGGGAGTTATCAGTACTTC. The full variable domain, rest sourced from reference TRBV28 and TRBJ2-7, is DVKVTQSSRYLVKRTGEKVFLECVQDMDHENMFWYRQDPGLGLRLIYFSYDVKMKEKGDIPEGYSVSREKKERFSLILESASTNQTSMYLCASSRLGTSGSYQYFGPGTRLTVT.

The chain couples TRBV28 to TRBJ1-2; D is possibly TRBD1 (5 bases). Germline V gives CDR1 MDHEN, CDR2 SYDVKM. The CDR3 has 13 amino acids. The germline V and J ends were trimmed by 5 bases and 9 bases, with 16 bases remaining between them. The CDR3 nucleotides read TGTGCCAGCAGTCTTGGCCGGGACGTCCGCTACACCTTC. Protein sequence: CASSLGRDVRYTF.

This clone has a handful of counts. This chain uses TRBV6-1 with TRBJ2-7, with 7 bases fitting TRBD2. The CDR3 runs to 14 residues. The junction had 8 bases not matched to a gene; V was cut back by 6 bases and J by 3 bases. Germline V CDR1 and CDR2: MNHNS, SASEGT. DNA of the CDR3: TGTGCCAGCAGCGATCGGGGGGTAAACTACGAGCAGTACTTC. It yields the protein CASSDRGVNYEQYF.

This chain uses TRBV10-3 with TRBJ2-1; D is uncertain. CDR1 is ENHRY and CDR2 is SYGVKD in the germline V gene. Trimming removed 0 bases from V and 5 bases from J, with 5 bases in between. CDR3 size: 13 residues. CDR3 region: CAISESRNNEQFF. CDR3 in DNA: TGTGCCATCAGTGAGTCGAGAAACAATGAGCAGTTCTTC.